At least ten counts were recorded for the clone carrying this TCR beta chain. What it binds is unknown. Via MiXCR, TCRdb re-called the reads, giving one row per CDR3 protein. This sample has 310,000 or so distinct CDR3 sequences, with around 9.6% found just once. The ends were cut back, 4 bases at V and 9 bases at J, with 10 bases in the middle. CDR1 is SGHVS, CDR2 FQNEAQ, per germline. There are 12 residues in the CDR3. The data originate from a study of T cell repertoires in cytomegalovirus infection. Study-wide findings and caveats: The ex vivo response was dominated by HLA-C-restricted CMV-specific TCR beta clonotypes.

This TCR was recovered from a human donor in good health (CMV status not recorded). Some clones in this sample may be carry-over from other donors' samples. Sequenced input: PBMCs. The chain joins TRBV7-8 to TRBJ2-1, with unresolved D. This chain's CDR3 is CASSSREAEQFF. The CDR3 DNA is TGTGCCAGCAGCTCCCGAGAAGCTGAGCAGTTCTTC.